This passage covers 23 T cell receptor beta chains from one sample sequenced in a study of shared clonotypes between healthy human individuals. Profiled with immunoSEQ multiplex PCR; TCRdb holds only in-frame clones, not every one. Of around 2,000,000 clones detected, roughly 96% appear once; the ten largest clones hold more than 0.1%. Sequenced sample: naive CD4+ T cells sorted from blood. Regarding subset: CD45RA+ positively selected. The receptors derive from a man aged 18 to 30 in good health.

The V and J genes are TRBV6-5 and TRBJ1-6; TRBD1 matches at 7 bases. Germline V gene sequence: CDR1 MNHEY, CDR2 SVGAGI. The CDR3 consists of 15 residues. V lost 2 bases to trimming and J lost 9 bases; unmatched junction nucleotides: 7. CDR3 coding DNA: TGTGCCAGCAGTTACATCGGAGCAGGGGGTTCACCCCTCCACTTT. Its protein is CASSYIGAGGSPLHF.

In DNA form, the CDR3 reads TGTGCCTGGAGTCCAAGGGTTCGGACAGATACGCAGTATTTT. This encodes CAWSPRVRTDTQYF. V is TRBV30 and J is TRBJ2-3; D is undetermined. The CDR3 runs 14 residues. Germline loops: CDR1 GTSNPN, CDR2 SVGIG (reference sequence). Trimming took 2 bases from V and 3 from J, leaving 12 bases between them. Using reference TRBV30 and TRBJ2-3 for the parts outside the CDR3, the full variable domain is SQTIHQWPATLVQPVGSPLSLECTVEGTSNPNLYWYRQAAGRGLQLLFYSVGIGQISSEVPQNLSASRPQDRQFILSSKKLLLSDSGFYLCAWSPRVRTDTQYFGPGTRLTVL.

The chain combines TRBV4-1 with TRBJ1-1; D is possibly TRBD1 (6 bases). CDR3 length: 15 amino acids. Germline lookup yields CDR1 MGHRA and CDR2 YSYEKL. The ends were cut back, 1 base at V and 3 bases at J, with 12 bases in the middle. The CDR3 here is CASSQGTVAYTEAFF. For the CDR3, the DNA is TGCGCCAGCAGCCAAGGGACAGTCGCCTACACTGAAGCTTTCTTT.

The V call is TRBV11-1, the J call TRBJ2-7; maybe TRBD2 (5 bases). Germline loops: CDR1 SGHAT, CDR2 FQDESV (reference sequence). The CDR3 is 13 amino acids. Trimming took 3 bases from V and 2 from J, leaving 8 bases between them. CDR3 protein: CASSFEGPYEQYF. CDR3 nucleotide sequence: TGTGCCAGCAGCTTCGAGGGCCCCTACGAGCAGTACTTC.

The V call is TRBV6-1, the J call TRBJ2-3, with TRBD2 identical over 11 bases. Germline CDR1 is MNHNS and CDR2 is SASEGT. V shed 4 bases and J 3 bases; nucleotides not matched to a gene: 9. The CDR3 covers 17 residues. The CDR3 region has the DNA TGTGCCAGCAGTGGTCGGCTAGCGGGGGGTGGTACAGATACGCAGTATTTT. Amino acid sequence: CASSGRLAGGGTDTQYF.

The V gene is TRBV7-9, the J gene TRBJ1-4, with a weak D call TRBD1 (6 bases). Trimming took 3 bases from V and 3 from J, leaving 14 bases between them. The CDR3 is made up of 16 amino acids. The germline CDR1 and CDR2 sequences are SEHNR and FQNEAQ (reference sequence). This CDR3 is CASSFAQGSANEKLFF. The CDR3 DNA follows: TGTGCCAGCAGCTTCGCCCAGGGGTCGGCTAATGAAAAACTGTTTTTT. The full variable domain, completed using reference TRBV7-9 and TRBJ1-4, is DTGVSQNPRHKITKRGQNVTFRCDPISEHNRLYWYRQTLGQGPEFLTYFQNEAQLEKSRLLSDRFSAERPKGSFSTLEIQRTEQGDSAMYLCASSFAQGSANEKLFFGSGTQLSVL.

This chain joins TRBV2 and TRBJ2-7; no firm D call. Germline-derived CDR1 and CDR2 are SNHLY and FYNNEI. The CDR3 contains 10 residues. The V end was cut by 8 bases, the J end by 4 bases, with 6 bases between. CDR3 sequence (DNA): TGTGCCAGCCGCTTTTACGAGCAGTACTTC. This codes for CASRFYEQYF.

The rearrangement uses TRBV12-2 and TRBJ2-7. TRBV12-2 is a pseudogene. This CDR3 has 15 amino acids. CDR3 loop: CASRSATDRPYEQYF. Written as DNA, the CDR3 is TGTGCAAGTCGCTCCGCGACGGACCGACCGTACGAGCAGTACTTC.

J is TRBJ1-6 and V is TRBV6-6; D gene unclear. The CDR3 length is 11 residues. CDR1 and CDR2 from the germline V gene are MNHNY and SVGAGI (reference sequence). V was shortened by 8 bases and J by 10 bases, with 9 bases between the two germline ends. CDR3 coding DNA: TGTGCCAGCGCGCCGGGGTCACCCCTCCACTTT. It specifies CASAPGSPLHF.

The genes are TRBV11-2 and TRBJ2-5; TRBD2 agrees at 7 bases. V dropped 2 bases and J dropped 4; count of bases not matched to a gene: 4. The CDR3 covers 14 residues. Germline V CDR1 and CDR2: SGHAT, FQNNGV. This CDR3 is CASSLQQRGETQYF. The DNA of the CDR3 is TGTGCCAGCAGCTTACAGCAGCGGGGAGAGACCCAGTACTTC.

This chain uses TRBV10-3 with TRBJ2-3; no reliable D call. CDR1 is ENHRY, CDR2 SYGVKD, per germline. CDR3 length: 11 residues. V lost 3 bases and J 5 bases, leaving 3 bases between the germline ends. The chain's CDR3 is CAISDQDTQYF. DNA of the CDR3: TGTGCCATCAGTGATCAAGATACGCAGTATTTT.

Worth noting for this clone: This sample also contains other DNA sequences that code for the same CDR3. The rearrangement links TRBV7-2 to TRBJ1-6; TRBD1 is a possible D gene (5 bases). The germline CDR1 and CDR2 sequences are SGHTA and FQGNSA. This CDR3 comprises 13 residues. V was trimmed by 5 bases and J by 6 bases, leaving 8 bases between them. The CDR3 DNA is TGTGCCAGCAGCCCTGGGGGTAATTCACCCCTCCACTTT. It specifies CASSPGGNSPLHF. Variable domain in full (rest from reference TRBV7-2 and TRBJ1-6): GAGVSQSPSNKVTEKGKDVELRCDPISGHTALYWYRQSLGQGLEFLIYFQGNSAPDKSGLPSDRFSAERTGGSVSTLTIQRTQQEDSAVYLCASSPGGNSPLHFGNGTRLTVT.

This chain joins TRBV7-2 and TRBJ2-3; D call uncertain. Deletions cut 1 base from V and 2 bases from J, with 10 bases between. Germline V CDR1 and CDR2: SGHTA, FQGNSA. This CDR3 has 15 residues. CDR3 DNA: TGTGCCAGCAGCTTAGGGCCACCCCCCACAGATACGCAGTATTTT. This codes for CASSLGPPPTDTQYF.

Note on this clone: In the same sample, other DNA sequences code for this CDR3. The rearrangement links TRBV7-2 to TRBJ2-5; D remains unclear. This CDR3 has 13 residues. Germline CDR1 SGHTA, CDR2 FQGNSA. The V gene lost 0 bases and the J gene lost 1 base, with 3 bases spanning the gap. The CDR3 DNA is TGTGCCAGCAGCTTAGCATTCCAAGAGACCCAGTACTTC. As protein: CASSLAFQETQYF.

The chain uses TRBV6-6 and TRBJ1-4, with D perhaps matching TRBD1 (6 bases). Germline assignment: CDR1 MNHNY and CDR2 SVGAGI (reference sequence). This CDR3 spans 13 amino acids. Trimming removed 8 bases at V and 6 bases at J, with 13 bases between. CDR3 bases: TGTGCCAGCCGAGGGGGGGCTTATGAAAAACTGTTTTTT. It is translated as CASRGGAYEKLFF.

The chain is built from TRBV6-6 and TRBJ2-7, with 7 bases identical to TRBD1. CDR3 size: 13 residues. Germline CDR1 and CDR2: MNHNY and SVGAGI (reference sequence). The V and J ends lost 4 bases and 12 bases, in that order; junction bases with no gene match: 12. The CDR3 DNA follows: TGTGCCAGCAGTTCCGCCGACAGGGCCCGTTTGTACTTC. Protein: CASSSADRARLYF.

The chain uses TRBV9 and TRBJ2-3; TRBD2 matches at 14 bases. The CDR3 length is 17 residues. Unmatched junction bases numbered 8, after V lost 0 bases and J lost 8 bases. Germline V lookup: CDR1 SGDLS, CDR2 YYNGEE. CDR3 in amino acids: CASSVATGLAGDATQYF. In DNA, the CDR3 is TGTGCCAGCAGCGTAGCTACGGGACTAGCGGGGGACGCTACGCAGTATTTT. Variable domain in full (rest from reference TRBV9 and TRBJ2-3): DSGVTQTPKHLITATGQRVTLRCSPRSGDLSVYWYQQSLDQGLQFLIQYYNGEERAKGNILERFSAQQFPDLHSELNLSSLELGDSALYFCASSVATGLAGDATQYFGPGTRLTVL.

A single count supports this clone. This chain links TRBV18 with TRBJ1-6; D is possibly TRBD1 (6 bases). CDR1 is KGHSH and CDR2 is LQKENI in the germline V gene. The CDR3 sequence is 16 residues long. V lost 3 bases, J lost 5 bases, and 14 bases lay in between. The CDR3 region has the DNA TGTGCCAGCTCACCGGGGAGGACAGAAAATAATTCACCCCTCCACTTT. Protein sequence: CASSPGRTENNSPLHF.

The chain couples TRBV5-4 to TRBJ2-3, with 7 bases that match TRBD2. Germline V gene lookup returns CDR1 SGHNT and CDR2 YYREEE (reference sequence). V shed 4 bases, J shed 4 bases, and the junction held 15 bases outside the gene matches. This CDR3 is built from 17 residues. The CDR3 DNA reads as TGTGCCAGCAGCACGATAGGAGGGGCGGGAGTATCAGATACGCAGTATTTT. Residues: CASSTIGGAGVSDTQYF.

CDR3 region: CASSVSGGAADEQYF. CDR3 sequence (DNA): TGTGCCAGCAGCGTCTCAGGGGGCGCAGCCGACGAGCAGTACTTC. This chain joins TRBV9 and TRBJ2-7; TRBD1 aligns across 8 bases. This CDR3 has 15 residues. The V segment lost 2 bases and the J segment 5 bases; nucleotides outside the gene matches: 9. CDR1 and CDR2 from the germline V gene are SGDLS and YYNGEE.

The chain is built from TRBV18 and TRBJ1-4, with D possibly TRBD1 on 5 matching bases. Trimming shortened V by 6 bases and J by 7 bases, and 6 bases separated the two germline ends. Germline CDR1 reads KGHSH; CDR2 reads LQKENI. This CDR3 has 11 residues. CDR3 sequence: CASSRGEKLFF. Written as DNA, the CDR3 is TGTGCCAGCTCTAGGGGTGAAAAACTGTTTTTT.

The chain employs TRBV5-4 and TRBJ1-2, with unresolved D. The V gene lost 3 bases and the J gene lost 10 bases, with 13 bases spanning the gap. The CDR3 covers 12 residues. The germline CDR1 and CDR2 sequences are SGHNT and YYREEE (reference sequence). CDR3 sequence (DNA): TGTGCCAGCAGCTCGGTTTGGGGTAACTACACCTTC. This gives the protein CASSSVWGNYTF.

The chain uses TRBV30 and TRBJ2-3; 7 positions match TRBD1. CDR1 is GTSNPN and CDR2 is SVGIG in the germline V gene (reference sequence). V dropped 3 bases and J dropped 3; count of bases not matched to a gene: 6. The CDR3 is 14 residues long. CDR3 nucleotides: TGTGCCTGGAGGACAGGGTCAAGGACAGATACGCAGTATTTT. Encoded protein: CAWRTGSRTDTQYF.